The text below deals with one T cell receptor (beta chain). The antigen remains unidentified. The J segment lost 5 bases and the V segment lost 4 bases, leaving 6 bases of the junction unmatched. CDR3 length: 14 amino acids. Germline loops: CDR1 SGDLS, CDR2 YYNGEE. Clones were sequenced by immunoSEQ multiplex PCR, and TCRdb holds only the in-frame ones, with some missing. The sample has 85,000 to 90,000 clones; 85% to 90% are singletons. These data belong to a study of T cell responses to AZD1222 COVID-19 vaccine. Notes on the study in general: When two AZD1222 doses had been given, Spike-specific TCR breadth and depth rose. Sampled repertoires all dated from after the peak T cell response. Reportedly, close to half of spike-specific TCRs are directed against unmutated variant regions.

This sample comprised peripheral blood, obtained on day 0 of MenACWY control vaccination. The receptor was isolated from an adult in good health. V is TRBV9 and J is TRBJ1-5, with 7 bases fitting TRBD1. CDR3 bases: TGTGCCAGCAGCCCTCAGGGGGATGATCAGCCCCAGCATTTT. It codes for CASSPQGDDQPQHF.